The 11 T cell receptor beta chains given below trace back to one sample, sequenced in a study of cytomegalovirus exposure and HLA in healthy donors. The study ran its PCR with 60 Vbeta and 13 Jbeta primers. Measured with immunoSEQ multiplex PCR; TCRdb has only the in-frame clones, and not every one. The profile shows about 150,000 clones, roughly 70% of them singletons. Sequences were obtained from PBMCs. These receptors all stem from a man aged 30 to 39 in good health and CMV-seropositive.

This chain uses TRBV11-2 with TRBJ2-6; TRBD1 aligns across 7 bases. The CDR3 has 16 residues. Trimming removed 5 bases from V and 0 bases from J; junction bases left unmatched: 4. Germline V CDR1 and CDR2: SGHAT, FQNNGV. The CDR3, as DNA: TGTGCCAGCAGCCCAGGGACAGCCTCTGGGGCCAACGTCCTGACTTTC. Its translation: CASSPGTASGANVLTF.

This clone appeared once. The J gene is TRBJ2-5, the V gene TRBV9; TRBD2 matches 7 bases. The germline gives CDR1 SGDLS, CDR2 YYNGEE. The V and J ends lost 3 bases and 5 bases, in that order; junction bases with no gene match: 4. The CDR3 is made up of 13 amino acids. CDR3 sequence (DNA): TGTGCCAGCAGCGGAACCGGGGGGGAGACCCAGTACTTC. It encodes CASSGTGGETQYF.

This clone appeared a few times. The CDR3 DNA is TGTGCCATCACCGGGACAGAAGGAGATACGCAGTATTTT. Its translation: CAITGTEGDTQYF. J is TRBJ2-3 and V is TRBV10-3, with TRBD1 identical over 7 bases. The germline V gene has CDR1 ENHRY and CDR2 SYGVKD. This CDR3 comprises 13 residues. With V trimmed by 7 bases and J by 5 bases, 6 bases remained unmatched.

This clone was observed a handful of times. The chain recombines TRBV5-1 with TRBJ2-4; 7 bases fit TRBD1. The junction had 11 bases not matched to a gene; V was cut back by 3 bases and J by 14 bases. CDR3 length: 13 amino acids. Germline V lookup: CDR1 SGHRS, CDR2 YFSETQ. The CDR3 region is CASSSNINDREYF. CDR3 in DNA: TGCGCCAGCAGCTCCAATATAAACGACAGGGAGTACTTC.

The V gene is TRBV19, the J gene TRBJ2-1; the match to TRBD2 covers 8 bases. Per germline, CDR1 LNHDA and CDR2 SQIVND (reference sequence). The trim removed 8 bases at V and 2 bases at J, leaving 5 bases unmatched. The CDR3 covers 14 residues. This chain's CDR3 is CASAPGGPYNEQFF. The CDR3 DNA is TGTGCCAGTGCCCCGGGAGGGCCCTACAATGAGCAGTTCTTC.

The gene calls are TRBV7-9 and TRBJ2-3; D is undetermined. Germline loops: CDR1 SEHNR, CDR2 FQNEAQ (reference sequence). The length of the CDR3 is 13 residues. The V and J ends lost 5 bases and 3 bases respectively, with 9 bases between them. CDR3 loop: CASSLPLTDTQYF. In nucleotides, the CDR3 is TGTGCCAGCAGCCTTCCTCTGACAGATACGCAGTATTTT.

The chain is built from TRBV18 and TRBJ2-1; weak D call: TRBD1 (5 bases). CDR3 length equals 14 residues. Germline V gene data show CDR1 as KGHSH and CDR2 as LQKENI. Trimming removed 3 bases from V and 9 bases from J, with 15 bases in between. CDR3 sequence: CASSPADPRVEQFF. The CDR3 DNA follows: TGTGCCAGCTCACCCGCTGACCCCAGGGTTGAGCAGTTCTTC.

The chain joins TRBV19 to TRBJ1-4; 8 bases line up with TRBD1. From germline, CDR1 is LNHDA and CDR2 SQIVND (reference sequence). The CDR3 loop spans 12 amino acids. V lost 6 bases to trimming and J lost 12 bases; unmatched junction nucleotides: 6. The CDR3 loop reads CASRNEQGELFF. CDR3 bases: TGTGCCAGTAGAAACGAACAGGGGGAACTGTTTTTT. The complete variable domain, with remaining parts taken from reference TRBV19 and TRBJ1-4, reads DGGITQSPKYLFRKEGQNVTLSCEQNLNHDAMYWYRQDPGQGLRLIYYSQIVNDFQKGDIAEGYSVSREKKESFPLTVTSAQKNPTAFYLCASRNEQGELFFGSGTQLSVL.

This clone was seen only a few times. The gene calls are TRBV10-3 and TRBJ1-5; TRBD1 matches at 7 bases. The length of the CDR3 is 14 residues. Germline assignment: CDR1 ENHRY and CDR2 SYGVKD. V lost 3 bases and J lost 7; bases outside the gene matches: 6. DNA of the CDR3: TGTGCCATCAGTGAAGGGACAGCGGCCCAGCCCCAGCATTTT. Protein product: CAISEGTAAQPQHF.

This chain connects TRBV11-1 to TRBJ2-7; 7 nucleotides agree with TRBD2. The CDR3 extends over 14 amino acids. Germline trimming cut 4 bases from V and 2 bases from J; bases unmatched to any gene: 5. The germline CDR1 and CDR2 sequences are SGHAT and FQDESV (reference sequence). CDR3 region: CASSWQAGPYEQYF. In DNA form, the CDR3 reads TGTGCCAGCAGCTGGCAAGCGGGACCCTACGAGCAGTACTTC.

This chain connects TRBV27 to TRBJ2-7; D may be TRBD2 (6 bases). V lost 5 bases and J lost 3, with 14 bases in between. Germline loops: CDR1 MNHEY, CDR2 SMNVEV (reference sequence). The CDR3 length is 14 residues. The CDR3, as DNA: TGTGCCAGCAGTGGGTGGGCGGGGAGCTACGAGCAGTACTTC. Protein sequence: CASSGWAGSYEQYF.